Sequencing of this TCR beta chain was carried out in a study of human T cells and chemical hapten exposure. Overall study: Diphenylcyclopropenone, dosed weekly to the scalp, was given to patients throughout the roughly 24-week study. Patch tests containing 0.01% DPC, applied to the upper back, were read at 6 days.

Time point here: patch test 1, 2 weeks after DPC sensitization. Noted treatment: therapeutic diphenylcyclopropenone sensitization with weekly scalp DPC. Total RNA extraction was carried out from unfractionated whole blood. Trimming left V 0 bases short and J 6 bases short, with 11 bases between. The length of the CDR3 is 14 residues. The sample holds many counts of this clonotype. What it binds is not known. Study-wide results and limits: The presence of alopecia in the donors means their immune response may differ from healthy people's.

TCRdb redid the calling of the RACE reads with MiXCR, one entry per CDR3 protein. This table has about 380,000 distinct CDR3 sequences, approximately 4.4% appearing once. The material sequenced was whole blood, taken in connection with sensitization to the hapten diphenylcyclopropenone (DPC). This receptor was obtained from a woman in her fifties or sixties with alopecia areata. Some clones in this sample may be carry-over from other donors' samples. This chain connects TRBV12-3 or TRBV12-4 to TRBJ1-1; no reliable D call. The CDR3, as DNA: TGTGCCAGCAGTTTAGCGGTCGGAGGGTCTGAAGCTTTCTTT. This encodes CASSLAVGGSEAFF.